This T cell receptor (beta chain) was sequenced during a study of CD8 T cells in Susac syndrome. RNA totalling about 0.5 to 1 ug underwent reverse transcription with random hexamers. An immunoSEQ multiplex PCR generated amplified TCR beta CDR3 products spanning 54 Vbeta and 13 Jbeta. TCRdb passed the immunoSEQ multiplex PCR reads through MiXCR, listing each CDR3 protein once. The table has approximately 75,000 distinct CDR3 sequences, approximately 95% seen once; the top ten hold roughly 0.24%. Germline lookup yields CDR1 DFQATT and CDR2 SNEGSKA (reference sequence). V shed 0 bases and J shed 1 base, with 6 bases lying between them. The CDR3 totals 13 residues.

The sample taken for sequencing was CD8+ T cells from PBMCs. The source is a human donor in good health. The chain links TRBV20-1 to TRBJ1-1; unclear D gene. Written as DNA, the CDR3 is TGCAGTGCTAGAGATAGGAAGAACACTGAAGCTTTCTTT. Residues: CSARDRKNTEAFF.